The rows below give T cell receptor beta chains drawn from one sample of a study of beta chain features in type 1 diabetes. Measured with immunoSEQ multiplex PCR; TCRdb has only the in-frame clones, and not every one. The sample records a few hundred thousand clones, around 13% being singletons. Sequencing was performed on naive CD4+ T cells from blood. The receptor source for this set is a man aged 25 to 40 with type 1 diabetes. CDR3s include the opening cysteine and the closing phenylalanine or tryptophan. The order of the fields is clone size, V gene, J gene, CDR3 length, D gene, CDR3 DNA, CDR3 protein. D genes are given only for firm matches. Expanded clones are given a class, and other clones once, few, many or no size at all.

clone_size: -
v_call: TRBV7-9
j_call: TRBJ2-1
cdr3_length: 15
d_call: TRBD1
cdr3_nt: TGTGCCAGCAGCTCGCCCGGGACAGTGTACAATGAGCAGTTCTTC
cdr3_aa: CASSSPGTVYNEQFF

clone_size: -
v_call: TRBV4-1
j_call: TRBJ1-1
cdr3_length: 15
d_call: TRBD1
cdr3_nt: TGCGCCAGCAGCCAAGATCGACAGGGGCGGACTGAAGCTTTCTTT
cdr3_aa: CASSQDRQGRTEAFF

clone_size: few
v_call: TRBV4-2
j_call: TRBJ1-2
cdr3_length: 16
d_call: TRBD1
cdr3_nt: TGTGCCAGCAGCCGAGATGGGACAGAGCCCTACTATGGCTACACCTTC
cdr3_aa: CASSRDGTEPYYGYTF

clone_size: -
v_call: TRBV10-1
j_call: TRBJ2-1
cdr3_length: 13
d_call: TRBD1
cdr3_nt: TGCGCCAGCAGTGGCCCACAGGGGAATGAGCAGTTCTTC
cdr3_aa: CASSGPQGNEQFF

clone_size: -
v_call: TRBV5-6
j_call: TRBJ1-1
cdr3_length: 16
d_call: -
cdr3_nt: TGTGCCAGCAGCCGCAGGACGGCCGGGGTGAACACTGAAGCTTTCTTT
cdr3_aa: CASSRRTAGVNTEAFF

clone_size: -
v_call: TRBV5-1
j_call: TRBJ2-1
cdr3_length: 14
d_call: TRBD1
cdr3_nt: TGCGCCAGCAGCCGCCCCACAGGGGTCGATGAGCAGTTCTTC
cdr3_aa: CASSRPTGVDEQFF

clone_size: few
v_call: TRBV9
j_call: TRBJ2-7
cdr3_length: 15
d_call: TRBD2
cdr3_nt: TGTGCCAGCAGCGTAGATGTCCTAGCGGCAGGCGAGCAGTACTTC
cdr3_aa: CASSVDVLAAGEQYF

clone_size: few
v_call: TRBV30
j_call: TRBJ1-2
cdr3_length: 15
d_call: -
cdr3_nt: TGTGCTGGGGGGATGCTGGGGCAGCCTAACTATGGCTACACCTTC
cdr3_aa: CAGGMLGQPNYGYTF

clone_size: few
v_call: TRBV18
j_call: TRBJ1-1
cdr3_length: 14
d_call: TRBD1
cdr3_nt: TGTGCCAGCTCGGGGGACAGTCAGAACACTGAAGCTTTCTTT
cdr3_aa: CASSGDSQNTEAFF

clone_size: -
v_call: TRBV11-2
j_call: TRBJ1-1
cdr3_length: 13
d_call: -
cdr3_nt: TGTGCCAGCACGCCTCGGGCGGGCACTGAAGCTTTCTTT
cdr3_aa: CASTPRAGTEAFF

clone_size: -
v_call: TRBV19
j_call: TRBJ2-7
cdr3_length: 13
d_call: TRBD2
cdr3_nt: TGTGCCAGTAGGCGGGGGGGTTATGACGAGCAGTACTTC
cdr3_aa: CASRRGGYDEQYF

clone_size: -
v_call: TRBV7-9
j_call: TRBJ2-1
cdr3_length: 16
d_call: -
cdr3_nt: TGTGCCAGCAGCTCCGAACAGGGTTGGGCATACAATGAGCAGTTCTTC
cdr3_aa: CASSSEQGWAYNEQFF

clone_size: -
v_call: TRBV28
j_call: TRBJ2-7
cdr3_length: 14
d_call: TRBD2
cdr3_nt: TGTGCCAGCAGTTCTAGCGGGATCTCCTACGAGCAGTACTTC
cdr3_aa: CASSSSGISYEQYF

clone_size: -
v_call: TRBV11-2
j_call: TRBJ2-3
cdr3_length: 17
d_call: TRBD2
cdr3_nt: TGTGCCAGCAGCTTAGTGGGTAGCGGGGGGGCAGGGGATACGCAGTATTTT
cdr3_aa: CASSLVGSGGAGDTQYF

clone_size: -
v_call: TRBV5-5
j_call: TRBJ2-5
cdr3_length: 13
d_call: -
cdr3_nt: TGTGCCAGCAGCCCTCAGGGTTCGGAGACCCAGTACTTC
cdr3_aa: CASSPQGSETQYF

clone_size: few
v_call: TRBV6-1
j_call: TRBJ1-1
cdr3_length: 14
d_call: TRBD1
cdr3_nt: TGTGCCAGCAGTGGAGGACAGGGATACACTGAAGCTTTCTTT
cdr3_aa: CASSGGQGYTEAFF

clone_size: few
v_call: TRBV7-6
j_call: TRBJ1-2
cdr3_length: 15
d_call: TRBD1
cdr3_nt: TGTGCCAGCAGCCCAACGCTGACAGGGGGTCGTGGCTACACCTTC
cdr3_aa: CASSPTLTGGRGYTF

clone_size: few
v_call: TRBV4-1
j_call: TRBJ1-2
cdr3_length: 15
d_call: -
cdr3_nt: TGCGCCAGCAGCCAAGATGACGCTTCGGGTTATGGCTACACCTTC
cdr3_aa: CASSQDDASGYGYTF